These 18 T cell receptor beta chains were all obtained from the same sample, sequenced in a study of spatial heterogeneity in lung cancer (dated by TCRdb to the late 2010s). The method was 5' RACE. The run used a NextSeq 500. TCRdb's own reprocessing of the public reads used fastp at Q25 and MiXCR and kept productive beta chains. Identical CDR3 proteins give one entry, which carries the most common genes and DNA. For this sample the table gives nearly 15,000 distinct CDR3 sequences, of which approximately 7.5% were detected only once. The ten largest make up more than 25% of the sample. According to the study, the label for this sample's time point signals: sample taken at primary tumor resection. TCR sequencing used whole RNA extracted from tumor and nontumor lung tissue, or from cryopreserved PBMC samples, without cell sorting. Sequenced material: PBMCs, taken at surgery. The receptors were gathered from a female donor with early-stage non-small cell lung cancer.

The CDR3 DNA follows: TGTGCCAGCAGCCAGGGACTAGCGGGATACGGAGAGACCCAGTACTTC. Amino acids: CASSQGLAGYGETQYF. The rearrangement joins TRBV4-2 to TRBJ2-5; 13 bases align to TRBD2. The V gene end was trimmed by 3 bases and the J gene end by 4 bases; junction bases not matched to a gene: 5. Per germline, CDR1 LGHNA and CDR2 YNFKEQ. The CDR3 totals 16 residues.

This clonotype was observed many times. This chain connects TRBV7-2 to TRBJ2-7; the match to TRBD1 covers 9 bases. The CDR3 extends over 16 amino acids. The germline CDR1 and CDR2 sequences are SGHTA and FQGNSA. V was pared by 5 bases and J by 4 bases, with 12 bases of the junction left unmatched. Here the CDR3 reads CASSKLSGGQGYEQYF. As DNA, the CDR3 is TGTGCCAGCAGCAAGCTTAGTGGCGGACAGGGGTACGAGCAGTACTTC.

The sample holds a few counts of this clonotype. CDR3 sequence reads: CASSPWPSLGYTF. CDR3 bases: TGTGCCAGCAGTCCCTGGCCCAGCCTTGGGTACACCTTC. The chain uses TRBV6-6 and TRBJ1-2; no clear D gene. The CDR3 is 13 residues long. The germline V and J ends were trimmed by 5 bases and 11 bases, with 18 bases remaining between them. Germline assignment: CDR1 MNHNY and CDR2 SVGAGI (reference sequence).

This clonotype was counted many times. J is TRBJ2-2 and V is TRBV11-2; the match to TRBD2 covers 11 bases. Trimming removed 0 bases from V and 4 bases from J; junction bases left unmatched: 7. This CDR3 spans 18 amino acids. Germline lookup yields CDR1 SGHAT and CDR2 FQNNGV. CDR3 coding DNA: TGTGCCAGCAGCTTAGAGGCCCCCGGGACTAGCGGCACCGGGGAGCTGTTTTTT. It yields the protein CASSLEAPGTSGTGELFF. The variable domain in full, completed from reference TRBV11-2 and TRBJ2-2, reads EAGVAQSPRYKIIEKRQSVAFWCNPISGHATLYWYQQILGQGPKLLIQFQNNGVVDDSQLPKDRFSAERLKGVDSTLKIQPAKLEDSAVYLCASSLEAPGTSGTGELFFGEGSRLTVL.

In this sample, this clonotype turned up many times. V is TRBV2 and J is TRBJ2-7; 12 bases are a match to TRBD2. This CDR3 is built from 12 residues. Germline CDR1 SNHLY, CDR2 FYNNEI. Losses at the gene ends were 6 bases for V and 8 bases for J; bases not matched to a gene: 2. In nucleotides, the CDR3 is TGTGCCAGCAGACTAGCGGGAGGCCAGCAGTACTTC. Encoded protein: CASRLAGGQQYF. Looking up the rest from reference TRBV2 and TRBJ2-7 gives the full variable domain: EPEVTQTPSHQVTQMGQEVILRCVPISNHLYFYWYRQILGQKVEFLVSFYNNEISEKSEIFDDQFSVERPDGSNFTLKIRSTKLEDSAMYFCASRLAGGQQYFGPGTRLTVT.

CDR3 sequence reads: CASSSPPQGQTYF. CDR3 bases: TGTGCCAGCAGTTCCCCGCCGCAAGGACAGACGTATTTT. The gene calls are TRBV12-3 or TRBV12-4 and TRBJ2-3; a possible D gene is TRBD1 (6 bases). Trimming took 4 bases from V and 14 from J, leaving 19 bases between them. The CDR3 is 13 amino acids.

This clonotype occurred many times. The CDR3 region is CASSFATRGPTDTQYF. DNA of the CDR3: TGTGCCAGCAGCTTTGCGACGAGAGGACCCACAGATACGCAGTATTTT. The V call is TRBV7-9, the J call TRBJ2-3; D is ambiguous. V was clipped by 3 bases and J by 2 bases, with 15 bases between them. Germline V lookup: CDR1 SEHNR, CDR2 FQNEAQ (reference sequence). The CDR3 totals 16 residues.

This clonotype was recorded at least ten times. The V call is TRBV28, the J call TRBJ1-1, with D unclear. Trimming left V 2 bases short and J 0 bases short, with 10 bases between. Germline V lookup: CDR1 MDHEN, CDR2 SYDVKM. The CDR3 runs 15 residues. This CDR3 reads CASSLLGSMNTEAFF. The CDR3 DNA follows: TGTGCCAGCAGTTTACTCGGGAGCATGAACACTGAAGCTTTCTTT.

This clonotype occurred many times. J is TRBJ2-4 and V is TRBV7-9; 11 nucleotides align to TRBD2. This CDR3 contains 14 residues. J lost 9 bases, V lost 5 bases, and 6 bases had no gene match. Germline V lookup: CDR1 SEHNR, CDR2 FQNEAQ (reference sequence). As DNA, the CDR3 is TGTGCCAGCAGCGCGACTAGCGGGGTGGTCATTCAGTACTTC. This encodes CASSATSGVVIQYF.

This clonotype was picked up many times. The genes are TRBV7-3 and TRBJ2-5; D is ambiguous. This CDR3 is built from 13 residues. Germline V gene lookup returns CDR1 SGHTA and CDR2 FQGTGA. Trimming took 1 base from V and 2 from J, leaving 5 bases between them. CDR3 in amino acids: CASSLNWQETQYF. In DNA, the CDR3 is TGTGCCAGCAGCTTAAACTGGCAAGAGACCCAGTACTTC.

This clonotype was counted ten times or more. The V gene is TRBV6-6, the J gene TRBJ1-2; D possibly corresponds to TRBD1 (5 bases). V lost 5 bases to trimming and J lost 8 bases, with 15 bases between them. The CDR3 is 13 residues long. The V gene's germline CDR1 is MNHNY and CDR2 SVGAGI (reference sequence). The CDR3 protein is CASSLPDTGGYTF. The DNA for the CDR3 is TGTGCCAGCAGTCTCCCCGACACAGGCGGCTACACCTTC.

This clonotype was observed many times. V and J are TRBV29-1 and TRBJ2-7, with TRBD1 identical over 9 bases. This CDR3 is 15 amino acids long. Germline-derived CDR1 and CDR2 are SQVTM and ANQGSEA. J lost 4 bases, V lost 4 bases, and 11 bases had no gene match. CDR3 sequence reads: CSVASPGTGNYEQYF. The DNA for the CDR3 is TGCAGCGTTGCCTCCCCCGGGACAGGGAATTACGAGCAGTACTTC.

This chain links TRBV5-1 with TRBJ2-4; tentatively, D is TRBD1 (5 bases). CDR3 size: 15 residues. Germline V gives CDR1 SGHRS, CDR2 YFSETQ. V was trimmed by 2 bases and J by 1 base, leaving 10 bases between them. CDR3 sequence (DNA): TGCGCCAGCAGCTTCAGGCACAGGGCCAAAAACATTCAGTACTTC. Its protein product is CASSFRHRAKNIQYF.

This clonotype was counted ten times or more. The V gene is TRBV7-3, the J gene TRBJ1-1, with D perhaps matching TRBD1 (5 bases). The CDR3 consists of 13 residues. Germline loops: CDR1 SGHTA, CDR2 FQGTGA. The ends were cut back, 6 bases at V and 6 bases at J, with 14 bases in the middle. The CDR3 region has the DNA TGTGCCAGCAGAAAGGGACCGCAGGCTGAAGCTTTCTTT. Amino acids: CASRKGPQAEAFF.

In its sample, this clonotype was seen many times. V gene TRBV19 combines with J gene TRBJ2-7; 10 bases fit TRBD2. This CDR3 is built from 14 residues. V lost 5 bases to trimming and J lost 6 bases; unmatched junction nucleotides: 7. Per the germline V gene, CDR1 is LNHDA and CDR2 is SQIVND (reference sequence). The CDR3 DNA sequence: TGTGCCAGTAGTTGGGCTAGCGGGAGCGGCGAGCAGTACTTC. The encoded protein is CASSWASGSGEQYF.

There are many counts of this clonotype. The chain recombines TRBV21-1 with TRBJ2-2; the listed D gene, TRBD2, was not tested against the DNA. TRBV21-1 is listed as a pseudogene. The CDR3 spans 19 residues. The CDR3, as DNA: TGTGCCAGCAGCAAGAAACTAGCGGGAGGACCCGTAAACACCGGGGAGCTGTTTTTT. It is translated as CASSKKLAGGPVNTGELFF.

This clonotype was detected ten times or more. This chain joins TRBV12-3 or TRBV12-4 and TRBJ2-7; D remains unclear. V shed 6 bases and J shed 0 bases, with 12 bases lying between them. The CDR3 loop spans 14 amino acids. Written as DNA, the CDR3 is TGTGCCAGCAGGGCGACTGCTAGCTCCTACGAGCAGTACTTC. Translation: CASRATASSYEQYF.

This clonotype was picked up many times. The chain links TRBV4-3 to TRBJ2-1; D gene ambiguous. With 3 bases removed from V and 3 bases from J, the gap between germline ends came to 9 bases. Germline V CDR1 and CDR2: LGHNA, YSLEER. The CDR3 is made up of 14 amino acids. Here the CDR3 DNA reads TGCGCCAGCAGCCAGGTACAGAGCTACAATGAGCAGTTCTTC. Its protein product is CASSQVQSYNEQFF.